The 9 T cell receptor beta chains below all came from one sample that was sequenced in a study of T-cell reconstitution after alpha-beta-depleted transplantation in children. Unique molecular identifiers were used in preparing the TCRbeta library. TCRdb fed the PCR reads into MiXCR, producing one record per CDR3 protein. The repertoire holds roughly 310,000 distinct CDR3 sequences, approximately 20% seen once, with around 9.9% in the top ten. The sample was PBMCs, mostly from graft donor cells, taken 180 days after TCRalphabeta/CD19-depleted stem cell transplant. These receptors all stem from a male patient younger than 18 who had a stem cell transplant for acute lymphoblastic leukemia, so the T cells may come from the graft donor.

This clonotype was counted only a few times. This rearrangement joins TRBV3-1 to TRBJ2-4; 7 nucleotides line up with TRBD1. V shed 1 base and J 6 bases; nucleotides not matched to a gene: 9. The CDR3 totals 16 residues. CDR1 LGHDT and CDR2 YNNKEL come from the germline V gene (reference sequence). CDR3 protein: CASSQAPRGRTNIQYF. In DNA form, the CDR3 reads TGTGCCAGCAGCCAAGCCCCAAGGGGGCGAACAAACATTCAGTACTTC. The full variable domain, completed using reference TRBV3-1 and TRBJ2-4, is DTAVSQTPKYLVTQMGNDKSIKCEQNLGHDTMYWYKQDSKKFLKIMFSYNNKELIINETVPNRFSPKSPDKAHLNLHINSLELGDSAVYFCASSQAPRGRTNIQYFGAGTRLSVL.

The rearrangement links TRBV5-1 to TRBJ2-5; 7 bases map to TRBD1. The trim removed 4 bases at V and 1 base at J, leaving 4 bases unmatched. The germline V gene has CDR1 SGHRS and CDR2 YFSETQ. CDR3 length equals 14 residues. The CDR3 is CASSPGQPQETQYF. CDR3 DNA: TGCGCCAGCAGCCCGGGACAGCCCCAAGAGACCCAGTACTTC.

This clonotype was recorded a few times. As DNA, the CDR3 is TGTGCCAGCAGTTTACAGGACTCTAATGAGCAGTTCTTC. Encoded protein: CASSLQDSNEQFF. The chain couples TRBV27 to TRBJ2-1, with D perhaps TRBD2 (5 bases). The CDR3 loop spans 13 amino acids. From germline, CDR1 is MNHEY and CDR2 SMNVEV (reference sequence). Trimming removed 2 bases at V and 7 bases at J, with 9 bases between.

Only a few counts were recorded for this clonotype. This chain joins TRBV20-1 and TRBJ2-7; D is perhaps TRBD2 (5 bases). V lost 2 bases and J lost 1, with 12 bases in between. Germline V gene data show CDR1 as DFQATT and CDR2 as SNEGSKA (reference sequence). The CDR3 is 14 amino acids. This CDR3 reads CSARRRLASYEQYF. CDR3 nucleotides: TGCAGTGCTAGAAGGAGGCTAGCTTCCTACGAGCAGTACTTC.

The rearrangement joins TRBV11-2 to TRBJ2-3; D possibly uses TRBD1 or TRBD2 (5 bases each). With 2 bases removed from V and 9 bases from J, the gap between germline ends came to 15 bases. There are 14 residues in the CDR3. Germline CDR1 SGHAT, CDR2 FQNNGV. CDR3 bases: TGTGCCAGCAGCTTATCCGGGACCATCTCCACGCAGTATTTT. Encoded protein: CASSLSGTISTQYF.

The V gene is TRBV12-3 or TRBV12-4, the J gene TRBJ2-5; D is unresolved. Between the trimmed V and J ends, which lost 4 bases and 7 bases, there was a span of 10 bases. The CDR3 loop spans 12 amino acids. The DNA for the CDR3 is TGTGCCAGCAGTTCTTCCCTAGGGACCCAGTACTTC. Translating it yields CASSSSLGTQYF.

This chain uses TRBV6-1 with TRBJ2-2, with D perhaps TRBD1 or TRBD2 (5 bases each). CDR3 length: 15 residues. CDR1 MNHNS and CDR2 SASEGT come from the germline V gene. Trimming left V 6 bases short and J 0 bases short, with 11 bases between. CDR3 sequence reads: CASSAGTTNTGELFF. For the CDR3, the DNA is TGTGCCAGCAGCGCCGGGACGACGAACACCGGGGAGCTGTTTTTT.

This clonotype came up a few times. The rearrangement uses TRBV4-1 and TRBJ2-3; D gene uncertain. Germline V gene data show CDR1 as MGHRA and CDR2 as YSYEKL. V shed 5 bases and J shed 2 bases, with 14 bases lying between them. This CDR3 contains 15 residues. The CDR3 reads CASSEGSRHTDTQYF. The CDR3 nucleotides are TGCGCCAGCAGCGAAGGCAGCCGGCACACAGATACGCAGTATTTT.

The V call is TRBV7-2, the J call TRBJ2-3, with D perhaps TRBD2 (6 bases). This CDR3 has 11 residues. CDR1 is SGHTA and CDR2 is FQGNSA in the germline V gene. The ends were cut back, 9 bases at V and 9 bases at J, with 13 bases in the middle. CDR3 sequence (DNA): TGTGCCAGGGGGGGTTTTGGGACGCAGTATTTT. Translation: CARGGFGTQYF.